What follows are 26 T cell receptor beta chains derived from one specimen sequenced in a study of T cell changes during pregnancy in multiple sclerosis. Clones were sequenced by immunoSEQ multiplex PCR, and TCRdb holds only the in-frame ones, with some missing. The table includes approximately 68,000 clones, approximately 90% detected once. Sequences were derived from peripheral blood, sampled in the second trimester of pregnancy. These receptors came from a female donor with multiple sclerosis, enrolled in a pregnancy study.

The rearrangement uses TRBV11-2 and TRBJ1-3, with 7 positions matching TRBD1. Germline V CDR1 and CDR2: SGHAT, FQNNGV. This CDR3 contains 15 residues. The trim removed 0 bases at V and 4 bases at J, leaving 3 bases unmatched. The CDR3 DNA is TGTGCCAGCAGCTTAGAGACAGGGCCGGGAAACACCATATATTTT. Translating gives CASSLETGPGNTIYF.

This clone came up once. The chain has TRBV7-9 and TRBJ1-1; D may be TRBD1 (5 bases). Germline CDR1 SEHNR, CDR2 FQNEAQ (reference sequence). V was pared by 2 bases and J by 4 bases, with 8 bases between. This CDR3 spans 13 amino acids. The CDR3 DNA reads TGTGCCAGCAGCTTAAGGGGCGGCACTGAAGCTTTCTTT. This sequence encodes CASSLRGGTEAFF.

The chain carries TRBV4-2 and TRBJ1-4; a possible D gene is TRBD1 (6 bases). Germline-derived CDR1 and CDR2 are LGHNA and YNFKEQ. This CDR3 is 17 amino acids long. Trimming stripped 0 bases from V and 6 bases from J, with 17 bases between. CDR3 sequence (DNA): TGTGCCAGCAGCCAAGATAGCGGGGGGGGCCCGGATGAAAAACTGTTTTTT. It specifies CASSQDSGGGPDEKLFF.

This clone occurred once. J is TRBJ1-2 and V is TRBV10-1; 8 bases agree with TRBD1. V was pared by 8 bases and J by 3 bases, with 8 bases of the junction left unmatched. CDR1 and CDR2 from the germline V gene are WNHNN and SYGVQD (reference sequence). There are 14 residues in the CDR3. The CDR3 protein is CASSRTGRDYGYTF. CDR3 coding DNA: TGCGCCAGCTCTAGGACAGGGAGAGACTATGGCTACACCTTC.

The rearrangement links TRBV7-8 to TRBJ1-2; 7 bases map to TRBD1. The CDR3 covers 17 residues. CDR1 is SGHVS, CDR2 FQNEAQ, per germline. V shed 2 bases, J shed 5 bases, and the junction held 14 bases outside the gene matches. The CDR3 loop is CASSLRGRDRGLYGYTF. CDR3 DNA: TGTGCCAGCAGCTTAAGAGGTAGGGACAGAGGTTTATATGGCTACACCTTC.

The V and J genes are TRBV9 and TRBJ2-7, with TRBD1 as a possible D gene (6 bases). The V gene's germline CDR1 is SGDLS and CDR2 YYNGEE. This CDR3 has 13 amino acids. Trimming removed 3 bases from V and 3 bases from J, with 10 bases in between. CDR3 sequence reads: CASSARGGYEQYF. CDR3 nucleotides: TGTGCCAGCAGCGCCCGAGGGGGCTACGAGCAGTACTTC. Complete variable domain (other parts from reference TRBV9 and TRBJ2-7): DSGVTQTPKHLITATGQRVTLRCSPRSGDLSVYWYQQSLDQGLQFLIQYYNGEERAKGNILERFSAQQFPDLHSELNLSSLELGDSALYFCASSARGGYEQYFGPGTRLTVT.

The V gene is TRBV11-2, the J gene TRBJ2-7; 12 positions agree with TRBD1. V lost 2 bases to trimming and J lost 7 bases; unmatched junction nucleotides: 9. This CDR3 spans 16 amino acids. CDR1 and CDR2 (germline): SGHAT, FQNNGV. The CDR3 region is CASSLLTGQGAREQYF. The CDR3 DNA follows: TGTGCCAGCAGCTTATTAACGGGACAGGGGGCGCGAGAGCAGTACTTC.

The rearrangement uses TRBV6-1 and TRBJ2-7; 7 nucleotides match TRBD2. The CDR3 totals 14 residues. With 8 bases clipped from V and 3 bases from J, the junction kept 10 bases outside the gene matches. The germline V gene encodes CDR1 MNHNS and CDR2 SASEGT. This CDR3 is CASRSSGAVYEQYF. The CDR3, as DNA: TGTGCCAGCCGATCTAGCGGAGCGGTCTACGAGCAGTACTTC.

Here the CDR3 reads CASSVGTGALWEKLFF. CDR3 in DNA: TGTGCCAGCAGCGTGGGGACAGGGGCTCTTTGGGAAAAACTGTTTTTT. The chain is built from TRBV7-2 and TRBJ1-4, with TRBD1 identical over 10 bases. The V segment lost 5 bases and the J segment 8 bases; nucleotides outside the gene matches: 11. Germline loops: CDR1 SGHTA, CDR2 FQGNSA. CDR3 length: 16 residues.

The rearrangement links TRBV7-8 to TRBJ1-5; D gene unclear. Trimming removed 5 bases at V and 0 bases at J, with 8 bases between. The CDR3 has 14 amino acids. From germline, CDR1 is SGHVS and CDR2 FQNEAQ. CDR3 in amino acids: CASSRGRSNQPQHF. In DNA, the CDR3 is TGTGCCAGCAGCCGAGGGCGTAGCAATCAGCCCCAGCATTTT.

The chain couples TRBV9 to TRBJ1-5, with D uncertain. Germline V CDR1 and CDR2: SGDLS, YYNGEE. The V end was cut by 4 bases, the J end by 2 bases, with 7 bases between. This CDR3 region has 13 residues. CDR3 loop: CASSPRGNQPQHF. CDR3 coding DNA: TGTGCCAGCAGCCCCCGGGGCAATCAGCCCCAGCATTTT. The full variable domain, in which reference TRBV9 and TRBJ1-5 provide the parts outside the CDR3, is DSGVTQTPKHLITATGQRVTLRCSPRSGDLSVYWYQQSLDQGLQFLIQYYNGEERAKGNILERFSAQQFPDLHSELNLSSLELGDSALYFCASSPRGNQPQHFGDGTRLSIL.

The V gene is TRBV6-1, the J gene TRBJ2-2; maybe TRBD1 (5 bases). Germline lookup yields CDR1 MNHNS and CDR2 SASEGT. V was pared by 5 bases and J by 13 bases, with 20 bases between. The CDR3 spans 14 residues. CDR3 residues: CASSTQWSRVVLFF. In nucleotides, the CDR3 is TGTGCCAGCAGTACACAGTGGTCCAGGGTAGTGCTGTTTTTT.

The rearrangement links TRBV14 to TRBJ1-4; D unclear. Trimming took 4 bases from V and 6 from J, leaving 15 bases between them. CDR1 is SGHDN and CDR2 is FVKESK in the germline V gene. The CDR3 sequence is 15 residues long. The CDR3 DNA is TGTGCCAGCAGCCTGTTCGGGCTCGGGGATGAAAAACTGTTTTTT. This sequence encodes CASSLFGLGDEKLFF. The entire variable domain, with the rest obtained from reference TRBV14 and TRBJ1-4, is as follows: EAGVTQFPSHSVIEKGQTVTLRCDPISGHDNLYWYRRVMGKEIKFLLHFVKESKQDESGMPNNRFLAERTGGTYSTLKVQPAELEDSGVYFCASSLFGLGDEKLFFGSGTQLSVL.

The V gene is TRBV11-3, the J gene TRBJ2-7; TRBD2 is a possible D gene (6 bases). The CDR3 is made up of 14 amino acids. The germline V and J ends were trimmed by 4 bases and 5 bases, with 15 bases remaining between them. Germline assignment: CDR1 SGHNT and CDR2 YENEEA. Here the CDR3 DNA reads TGTGCCAGCAGCTCATCCGGCGGGACGGACGAGCAGTACTTC. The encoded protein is CASSSSGGTDEQYF.

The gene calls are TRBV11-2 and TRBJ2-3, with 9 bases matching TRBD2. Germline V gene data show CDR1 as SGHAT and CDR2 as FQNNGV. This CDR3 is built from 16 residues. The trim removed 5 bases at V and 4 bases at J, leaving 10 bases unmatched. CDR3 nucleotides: TGTGCCAGCAGCGTCGTAGCGGGAGCTTCGGCAGATACGCAGTATTTT. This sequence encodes CASSVVAGASADTQYF. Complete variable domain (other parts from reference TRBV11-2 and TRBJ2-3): EAGVAQSPRYKIIEKRQSVAFWCNPISGHATLYWYQQILGQGPKLLIQFQNNGVVDDSQLPKDRFSAERLKGVDSTLKIQPAKLEDSAVYLCASSVVAGASADTQYFGPGTRLTVL.

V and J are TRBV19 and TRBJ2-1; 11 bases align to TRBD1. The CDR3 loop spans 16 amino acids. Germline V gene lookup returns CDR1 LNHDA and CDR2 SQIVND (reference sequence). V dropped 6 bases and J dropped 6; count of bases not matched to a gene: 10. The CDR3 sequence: CASRKDGTGGFNEQFF. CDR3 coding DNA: TGTGCCAGTAGGAAAGACGGGACAGGGGGTTTCAATGAGCAGTTCTTC.

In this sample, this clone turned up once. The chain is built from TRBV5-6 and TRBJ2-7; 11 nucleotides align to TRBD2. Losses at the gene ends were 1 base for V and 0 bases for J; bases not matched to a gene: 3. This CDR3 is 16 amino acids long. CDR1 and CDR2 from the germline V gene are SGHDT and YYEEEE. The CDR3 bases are TGTGCCAGCAGCTTGTTTGGGACTAGCGGCTCCTACGAGCAGTACTTC. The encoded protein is CASSLFGTSGSYEQYF.

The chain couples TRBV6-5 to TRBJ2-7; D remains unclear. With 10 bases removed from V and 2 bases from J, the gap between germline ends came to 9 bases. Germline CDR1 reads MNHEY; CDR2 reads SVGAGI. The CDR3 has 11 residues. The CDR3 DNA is TGTGCCACTACGGCGGCCTACGAGCAGTACTTC. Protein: CATTAAYEQYF.

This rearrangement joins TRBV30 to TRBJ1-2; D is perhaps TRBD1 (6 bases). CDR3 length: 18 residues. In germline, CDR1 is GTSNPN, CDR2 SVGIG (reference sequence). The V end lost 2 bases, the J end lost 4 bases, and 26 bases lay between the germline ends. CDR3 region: CAWSWGLGRGLEGYGYTF. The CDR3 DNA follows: TGTGCCTGGAGTTGGGGACTGGGGCGGGGGCTGGAGGGCTATGGCTACACCTTC.

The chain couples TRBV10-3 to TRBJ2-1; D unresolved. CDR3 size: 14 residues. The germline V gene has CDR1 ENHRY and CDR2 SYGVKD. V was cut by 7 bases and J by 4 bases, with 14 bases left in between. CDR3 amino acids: CAINDAAPYNEQFF. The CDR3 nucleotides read TGTGCCATCAATGACGCGGCCCCTTACAATGAGCAGTTCTTC.

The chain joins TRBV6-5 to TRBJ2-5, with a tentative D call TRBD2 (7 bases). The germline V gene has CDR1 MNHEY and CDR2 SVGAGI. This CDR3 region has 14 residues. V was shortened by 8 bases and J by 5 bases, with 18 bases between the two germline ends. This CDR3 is CASRVGGGRETQYF. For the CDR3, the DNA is TGTGCCAGCCGTGTGGGGGGGGGCCGGGAGACCCAGTACTTC.

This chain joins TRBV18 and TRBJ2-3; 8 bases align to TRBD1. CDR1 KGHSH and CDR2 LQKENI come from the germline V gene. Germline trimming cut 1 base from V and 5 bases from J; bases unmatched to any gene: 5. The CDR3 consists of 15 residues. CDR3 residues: CASSPRTGFEDTQYF. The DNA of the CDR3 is TGTGCCAGCTCACCACGGACAGGGTTTGAAGATACGCAGTATTTT.

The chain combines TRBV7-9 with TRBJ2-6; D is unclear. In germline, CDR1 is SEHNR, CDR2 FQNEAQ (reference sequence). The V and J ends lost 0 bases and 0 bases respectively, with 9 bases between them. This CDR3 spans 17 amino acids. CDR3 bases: TGTGCCAGCAGCTTAGCCCTAGGAGACTCTGGGGCCAACGTCCTGACTTTC. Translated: CASSLALGDSGANVLTF.

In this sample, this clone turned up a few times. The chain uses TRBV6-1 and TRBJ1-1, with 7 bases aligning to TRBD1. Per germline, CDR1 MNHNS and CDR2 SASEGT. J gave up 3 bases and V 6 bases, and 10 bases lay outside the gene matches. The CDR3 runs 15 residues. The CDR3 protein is CASSKGGLWDTEAFF. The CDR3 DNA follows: TGTGCCAGCAGCAAAGGGGGCCTATGGGACACTGAAGCTTTCTTT.

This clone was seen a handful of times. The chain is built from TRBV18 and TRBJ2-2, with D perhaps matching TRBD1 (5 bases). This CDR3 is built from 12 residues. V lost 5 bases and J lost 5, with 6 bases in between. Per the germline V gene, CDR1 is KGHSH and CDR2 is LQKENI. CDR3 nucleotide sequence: TGTGCCAGCTCAGACAGAACCGGGGAGCTGTTTTTT. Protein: CASSDRTGELFF.

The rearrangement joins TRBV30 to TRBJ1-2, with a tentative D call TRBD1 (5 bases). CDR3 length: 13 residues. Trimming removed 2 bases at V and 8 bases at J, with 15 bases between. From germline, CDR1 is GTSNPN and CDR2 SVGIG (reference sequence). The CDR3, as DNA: TGTGCCTGGAGTCGAAGGGGCCCGGAAGGCTACACCTTC. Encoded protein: CAWSRRGPEGYTF.